Below are 25 T cell receptor beta chains sequenced from a single sample in a study of blood T cell repertoires in COVID-19 (dated by TCRdb to about 2020). Library generation was performed with the immunoSEQ multiplex PCR assay. The table was pulled from immuneACCESS by TCRdb, which kept in-frame rearrangements only. Such tables lose some clones; where checked, under half of the loss comes from unresolved V genes, and the rest has no known cause. Within this sample are around 300,000 clones, with approximately 88% of them counted one time only. The ten most abundant clones make up around 2% of the sample. The specimen sequenced was peripheral blood. The receptors were gathered from a man aged 45-60 years with acute or convalescent COVID-19.

The gene calls are TRBV5-1 and TRBJ2-7; D gene uncertain. Germline V gives CDR1 SGHRS, CDR2 YFSETQ. The CDR3 runs to 15 residues. V was pared by 0 bases and J by 2 bases, with 12 bases between. CDR3 bases: TGCGCCAGCAGCTTGGGTGGAACTAATACCTACGAGCAGTACTTC. Translating gives CASSLGGTNTYEQYF.

CDR3 protein: CASIPPGRGREQYF. Here the CDR3 DNA reads TGTGCCAGCATCCCCCCAGGACGGGGGAGGGAGCAGTACTTC. The chain carries TRBV6-5 and TRBJ2-7, with a possible D match to TRBD2 (6 bases). Trimming took off 7 bases at V and 7 bases at J, with 20 bases between the two ends. Germline V gene sequence: CDR1 MNHEY, CDR2 SVGAGI. This CDR3 is built from 14 residues.

This sequence joins TRBV18 and TRBJ1-4; 8 bases agree with TRBD1. Germline lookup yields CDR1 KGHSH and CDR2 LQKENI. The CDR3 is made up of 14 amino acids. The V segment lost 3 bases and the J segment 8 bases; nucleotides outside the gene matches: 5. The CDR3 reads CASSPDRGGEKLFF. The DNA of the CDR3 is TGTGCCAGCTCACCCGACAGGGGAGGCGAAAAACTGTTTTTT.

The chain carries TRBV5-1 and TRBJ2-1; TRBD2 matches 11 bases. The CDR3 is made up of 16 amino acids. V trimming: 3 bases; J trimming: 2 bases; junction bases outside the gene matches: 4. Per germline, CDR1 SGHRS and CDR2 YFSETQ. CDR3 coding DNA: TGCGCCAGCAGCTCTAGCGGGGGGATTACCTACAATGAGCAGTTCTTC. Amino acid sequence: CASSSSGGITYNEQFF. Full variable domain (rest looked up from reference TRBV5-1 and TRBJ2-1): KAGVTQTPRYLIKTRGQQVTLSCSPISGHRSVSWYQQTPGQGLQFLFEYFSETQRNKGNFPGRFSGRQFSNSRSEMNVSTLELGDSALYLCASSSSGGITYNEQFFGPGTRLTVL.

V and J are TRBV30 and TRBJ2-7; possible D gene TRBD2, 6 bases. Germline values: CDR1 GTSNPN, CDR2 SVGIG (reference sequence). The CDR3 totals 13 residues. Trimming pared 1 base from V and 6 bases from J, leaving 13 bases between. The CDR3 bases are TGTGCCTGGAGTGGGCAGGCCGGGGGCGAGCAGTACTTC. Translation gives CAWSGQAGGEQYF. The variable domain in full, with the rest retrieved from reference TRBV30 and TRBJ2-7, is SQTIHQWPATLVQPVGSPLSLECTVEGTSNPNLYWYRQAAGRGLQLLFYSVGIGQISSEVPQNLSASRPQDRQFILSSKKLLLSDSGFYLCAWSGQAGGEQYFGPGTRLTVT.

This chain connects TRBV19 to TRBJ1-3; 8 nucleotides match TRBD1. Germline V gives CDR1 LNHDA, CDR2 SQIVND (reference sequence). The CDR3 is made up of 15 amino acids. Trimming cost V 9 bases and J 3 bases; bases outside gene matches: 10. The CDR3 sequence: CASTSQGAGGNTIYF. The CDR3 region has the DNA TGTGCCAGCACCAGCCAGGGGGCAGGTGGAAACACCATATATTTT.

V is TRBV13 and J is TRBJ1-1; D is unresolved. The CDR3 length is 11 residues. Looked up from germline, CDR1 is PRHDT and CDR2 is FYEKMQ (reference sequence). V lost 3 bases to trimming and J lost 11 bases, with 10 bases between them. The CDR3 spells CASSFRQMAFF. CDR3 bases: TGTGCCAGCAGCTTCAGGCAAATGGCTTTCTTT. The full variable domain, with the rest looked up from reference TRBV13 and TRBJ1-1, is AAGVIQSPRHLIKEKRETATLKCYPIPRHDTVYWYQQGPGQDPQFLISFYEKMQSDKGSIPDRFSAQQFSDYHSELNMSSLELGDSALYFCASSFRQMAFFGQGTRLTVV.

This chain uses TRBV3-1 (or the pseudogene TRBV3-2) with TRBJ1-6, with TRBD1 matching 10 bases. Germline CDR1 and CDR2: LGHDT and YNNKEL (reference sequence). V was clipped by 5 bases and J by 0 bases; unmatched bases: 7. The CDR3 totals 18 residues. CDR3 protein: CASSFDRGRNSYNSPLHF. DNA for the CDR3: TGTGCCAGCAGCTTCGACAGGGGGCGGAACTCCTATAATTCACCCCTCCACTTT.

CDR3 in DNA: TGTGCCAGCAGTGAAGCAGGCGGGGTAGCACCCCTCCACTTT. Its translation is CASSEAGGVAPLHF. The V gene is TRBV2, the J gene TRBJ1-6; D is unclear. The CDR3 extends over 14 amino acids. Germline V lookup: CDR1 SNHLY, CDR2 FYNNEI. V lost 0 bases, J lost 11 bases, and 11 bases lay in between.

This clone has just one count. The V gene is TRBV29-1, the J gene TRBJ2-3; 14 bases are a match to TRBD2. The length of the CDR3 is 14 residues. Trimming at V came to 4 bases and at J to 5 bases, leaving 2 bases not matched to a gene. The germline V gene has CDR1 SQVTM and CDR2 ANQGSEA. The CDR3 DNA sequence: TGCAGCGTTGTTGGACTAGCGGGGGGAGATACGCAGTATTTT. As protein: CSVVGLAGGDTQYF.

The V and J genes are TRBV6-5 and TRBJ2-2; possible D gene TRBD1, 5 bases. The V gene's germline CDR1 is MNHEY and CDR2 SVGAGI. V shed 6 bases and J shed 5 bases, with 10 bases lying between them. The CDR3 extends over 13 amino acids. The CDR3 region is CASRRPGTGELFF. CDR3 nucleotides: TGTGCCAGCAGAAGACCAGGGACCGGGGAGCTGTTTTTT.

The sample holds one count of this clone. The V gene is TRBV2, the J gene TRBJ1-2; tentative D call: TRBD1 (5 bases). Germline V gives CDR1 SNHLY, CDR2 FYNNEI. This CDR3 is built from 14 residues. Between the trimmed V and J ends, which lost 3 bases and 5 bases, there was a span of 13 bases. CDR3 protein: CASSDSGKGYGYTF. CDR3 sequence (DNA): TGTGCCAGCAGTGACTCAGGGAAAGGTTATGGCTACACCTTC. Full variable domain (rest looked up from reference TRBV2 and TRBJ1-2): EPEVTQTPSHQVTQMGQEVILRCVPISNHLYFYWYRQILGQKVEFLVSFYNNEISEKSEIFDDQFSVERPDGSNFTLKIRSTKLEDSAMYFCASSDSGKGYGYTFGSGTRLTVV.

This chain uses TRBV5-5 with TRBJ1-1, with 11 bases fitting TRBD1. CDR1 and CDR2 (germline): SGHKS, YYEKEE (reference sequence). The length of the CDR3 is 15 residues. The junction had 4 bases not matched to a gene; V was cut back by 3 bases and J by 3 bases. The CDR3 loop is CASSWTGGPYTEAFF. DNA for the CDR3: TGTGCCAGCAGCTGGACAGGGGGCCCCTACACTGAAGCTTTCTTT.

The V and J genes are TRBV18 and TRBJ1-4, with TRBD1 identical over 9 bases. Germline loops: CDR1 KGHSH, CDR2 LQKENI. This CDR3 has 14 amino acids. The trim removed 3 bases at V and 8 bases at J, leaving 4 bases unmatched. CDR3 in DNA: TGTGCCAGCTCACCGGTACAGGGGGCGGAAAAACTGTTTTTT. Translating it yields CASSPVQGAEKLFF.

This rearrangement joins TRBV7-2 to TRBJ1-3; 7 positions match TRBD1. Germline CDR1 is SGHTA and CDR2 is FQGNSA. The CDR3 consists of 16 residues. Losses at the gene ends were 1 base for V and 4 bases for J; bases not matched to a gene: 7. This chain's CDR3 is CASSLVRTGQGNTIYF. The CDR3 coding sequence is TGTGCCAGCAGCTTAGTAAGGACAGGTCAGGGAAACACCATATATTTT. Full variable domain (rest looked up from reference TRBV7-2 and TRBJ1-3): GAGVSQSPSNKVTEKGKDVELRCDPISGHTALYWYRQSLGQGLEFLIYFQGNSAPDKSGLPSDRFSAERTGGSVSTLTIQRTQQEDSAVYLCASSLVRTGQGNTIYFGEGSWLTVV.

The V gene is TRBV19, the J gene TRBJ1-2; D might be TRBD1 (6 bases). CDR1 LNHDA and CDR2 SQIVND come from the germline V gene (reference sequence). The CDR3 is 14 amino acids. Trimming shortened V by 4 bases and J by 4 bases, and 13 bases separated the two germline ends. The CDR3 sequence: CASSRGGGSYGYTF. In nucleotides, the CDR3 is TGTGCCAGTAGTAGGGGCGGGGGCAGCTATGGCTACACCTTC.

The CDR3 DNA is TGCAGCGGGGCGATGAACACTGAAGCTTTCTTT. It encodes CSGAMNTEAFF. This chain joins TRBV29-1 and TRBJ1-1, with unresolved D. Germline CDR1 reads SQVTM; CDR2 reads ANQGSEA. CDR3 length equals 11 residues. V lost 7 bases to trimming and J lost 0 bases, with 6 bases between them.

The gene calls are TRBV30 and TRBJ2-7, with 11 bases lining up with TRBD1. J gave up 6 bases and V 5 bases, and 12 bases lay outside the gene matches. Germline V gives CDR1 GTSNPN, CDR2 SVGIG (reference sequence). The CDR3 length is 15 residues. CDR3 coding DNA: TGTGCCTGGTACGGACCGGGACAGGGGGTATTCGAGCAGTACTTC. Translated, it gives CAWYGPGQGVFEQYF.

The rearrangement links TRBV30 to TRBJ2-2, with a possible D match to TRBD1 (5 bases). Germline V gene sequence: CDR1 GTSNPN, CDR2 SVGIG (reference sequence). This CDR3 has 15 residues. V lost 2 bases to trimming and J lost 6 bases, with 16 bases between them. The CDR3 DNA follows: TGTGCCTGGAGTAGGGCGATAGTAGGGGCCGGGGAGCTGTTTTTT. Residues: CAWSRAIVGAGELFF.

This chain links TRBV6-1 with TRBJ2-6; D remains ambiguous. Germline CDR1 and CDR2: MNHNS and SASEGT. V lost 3 bases and J 0 bases, leaving 6 bases between the germline ends. This CDR3 has 15 residues. For the CDR3, the DNA is TGTGCCAGCAGTGAGAGTTACTCTGGGGCCAACGTCCTGACTTTC. Protein: CASSESYSGANVLTF.

This chain connects TRBV5-4 to TRBJ2-7; tentative D call: TRBD1 (6 bases). V lost 4 bases and J lost 2, with 13 bases in between. This CDR3 region has 14 residues. CDR1 is SGHNT, CDR2 YYREEE, per germline (reference sequence). The CDR3 DNA follows: TGTGCCAGCAGCCAGGGGAATCCCCCCTACGAGCAGTACTTC. This translates into CASSQGNPPYEQYF.

The CDR3 bases are TGTGCCAGTACCATGCCGGGACAGGGAGTTTCGAGGGCTTTCTTT. Translated: CASTMPGQGVSRAFF. V gene TRBV19 combines with J gene TRBJ1-1, with TRBD1 identical over 9 bases. After removal of 7 bases from V and 11 bases from J, the junction contained 17 bases not matched to a gene. In germline, CDR1 is LNHDA, CDR2 SQIVND (reference sequence). The CDR3 runs 15 residues.

In this sample, this clone turned up a few times. The chain links TRBV7-9 to TRBJ1-3; D uncertain. The CDR3 contains 15 residues. CDR1 is SEHNR and CDR2 is FQNEAQ in the germline V gene (reference sequence). Trimming stripped 1 base from V and 0 bases from J, with 7 bases between. DNA for the CDR3: TGTGCCAGCAGCTTAGAGCGTACCTCTGGAAACACCATATATTTT. Its protein is CASSLERTSGNTIYF. The variable domain in full, with the rest retrieved from reference TRBV7-9 and TRBJ1-3, is DTGVSQNPRHKITKRGQNVTFRCDPISEHNRLYWYRQTLGQGPEFLTYFQNEAQLEKSRLLSDRFSAERPKGSFSTLEIQRTEQGDSAMYLCASSLERTSGNTIYFGEGSWLTVV.

The CDR3 DNA reads as TGTGCCAGCAGTTACCAACAGGGATCGTATGGAAACACCATATATTTT. Translation gives CASSYQQGSYGNTIYF. The chain employs TRBV6-6 and TRBJ1-3, with D possibly matching TRBD1 (6 bases). The CDR3 has 16 residues. Germline V CDR1 and CDR2: MNHNY, SVGAGI (reference sequence). Trimming removed 2 bases from V and 3 bases from J, with 14 bases in between.

This chain joins TRBV7-9 and TRBJ2-2; TRBD1 is a possible D gene (5 bases). The ends were cut back, 4 bases at V and 8 bases at J, with 8 bases in the middle. CDR3 length: 12 amino acids. CDR1 and CDR2 from the germline V gene are SEHNR and FQNEAQ (reference sequence). The chain's CDR3 is CASSSQGGELFF. The CDR3 coding sequence is TGTGCCAGCAGCTCTCAGGGTGGGGAGCTGTTTTTT. The full variable domain, completed using reference TRBV7-9 and TRBJ2-2, is DTGVSQNPRHKITKRGQNVTFRCDPISEHNRLYWYRQTLGQGPEFLTYFQNEAQLEKSRLLSDRFSAERPKGSFSTLEIQRTEQGDSAMYLCASSSQGGELFFGEGSRLTVL.